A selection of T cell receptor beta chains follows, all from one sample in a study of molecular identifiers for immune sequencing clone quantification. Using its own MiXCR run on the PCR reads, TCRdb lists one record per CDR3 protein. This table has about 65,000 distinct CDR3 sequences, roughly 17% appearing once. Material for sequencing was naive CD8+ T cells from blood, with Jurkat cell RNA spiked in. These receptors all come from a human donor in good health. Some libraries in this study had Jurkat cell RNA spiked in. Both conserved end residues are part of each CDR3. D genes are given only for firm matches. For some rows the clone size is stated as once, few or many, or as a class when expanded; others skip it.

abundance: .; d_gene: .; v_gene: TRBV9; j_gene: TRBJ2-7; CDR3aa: CASSDTGGGYEQYF; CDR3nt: TGTGCCAGCAGCGATACAGGGGGAGGGTACGAGCAGTACTTC
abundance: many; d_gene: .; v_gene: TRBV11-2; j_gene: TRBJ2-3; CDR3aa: CASSGTNTDTQYF; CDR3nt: TGTGCCAGCAGCGGGACCAACACAGATACGCAGTATTTT
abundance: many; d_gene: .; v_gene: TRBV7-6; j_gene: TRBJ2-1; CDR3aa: CASSPTGLGYNEQFF; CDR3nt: TGTGCCAGCAGCCCCACAGGATTAGGATACAATGAGCAGTTCTTC
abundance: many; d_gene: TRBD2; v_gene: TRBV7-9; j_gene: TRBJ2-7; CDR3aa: CASSQPGGNYEQYF; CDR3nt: TGTGCCAGCAGCCAACCCGGGGGGAACTACGAGCAGTACTTC
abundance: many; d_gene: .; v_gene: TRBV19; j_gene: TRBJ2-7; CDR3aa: CASSLLDSPRGQYF; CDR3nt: TGTGCCAGTAGTCTCCTGGACAGCCCGAGGGGGCAGTACTTC
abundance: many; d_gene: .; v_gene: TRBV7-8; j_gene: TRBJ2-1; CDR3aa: CASSLVESSYNEQFF; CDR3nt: TGTGCCAGCAGCTTAGTGGAGAGCTCCTACAATGAGCAGTTCTTC
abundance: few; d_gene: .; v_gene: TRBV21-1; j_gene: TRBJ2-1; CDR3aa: CASSPTTDRDEYNEQFF; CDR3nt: TGTGCCAGCAGTCCAACTACCGACAGGGACGAGTACAATGAGCAGTTCTTC
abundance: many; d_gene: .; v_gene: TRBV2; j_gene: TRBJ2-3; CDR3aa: CASSEGGLSTDTQYF; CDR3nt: TGTGCCAGCAGTGAGGGGGGACTGAGCACAGATACGCAGTATTTT
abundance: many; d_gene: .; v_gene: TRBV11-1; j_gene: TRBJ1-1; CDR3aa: CASSHAGEGTEAFF; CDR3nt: TGTGCCAGCAGCCACGCAGGGGAAGGGACTGAAGCTTTCTTT
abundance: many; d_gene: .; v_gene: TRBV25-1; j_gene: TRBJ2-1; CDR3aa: CASGVPWTYNEQFF; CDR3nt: TGTGCCAGTGGTGTGCCATGGACATACAATGAGCAGTTCTTC
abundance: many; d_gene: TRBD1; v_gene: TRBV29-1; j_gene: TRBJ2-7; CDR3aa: CSVDPGQGSYEQYF; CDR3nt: TGCAGCGTCGATCCGGGACAGGGGAGTTACGAGCAGTACTTC
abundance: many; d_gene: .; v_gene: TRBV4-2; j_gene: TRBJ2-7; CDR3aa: CASSQVGASGSYEQYF; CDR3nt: TGTGCCAGCAGCCAAGTAGGTGCCAGCGGCTCCTACGAGCAGTACTTC
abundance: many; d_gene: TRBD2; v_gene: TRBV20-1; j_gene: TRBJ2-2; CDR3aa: CSARVGLAGGPSNTGELFF; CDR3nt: TGCAGTGCTAGAGTGGGACTAGCGGGAGGGCCGTCGAACACCGGGGAGCTGTTTTTT
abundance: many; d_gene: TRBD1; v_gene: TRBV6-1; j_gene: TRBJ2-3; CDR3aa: CASSEWGTENTDTQYF; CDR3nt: TGTGCCAGCAGTGAATGGGGGACAGAGAACACAGATACGCAGTATTTT
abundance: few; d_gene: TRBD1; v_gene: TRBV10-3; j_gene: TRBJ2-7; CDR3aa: CAITDSRQGYEQYF; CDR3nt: TGTGCCATCACCGACTCCAGACAGGGCTACGAGCAGTACTTC
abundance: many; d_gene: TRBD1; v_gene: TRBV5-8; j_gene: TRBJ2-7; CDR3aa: CASTLEGASEQYF; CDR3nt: TGTGCCAGCACCCTCGAGGGGGCCTCCGAGCAGTACTTC
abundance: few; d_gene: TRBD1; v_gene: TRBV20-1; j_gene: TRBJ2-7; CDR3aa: CSARDVHRGPSYEQYF; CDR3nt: TGCAGTGCTAGAGATGTACACAGGGGGCCATCCTACGAGCAGTACTTC
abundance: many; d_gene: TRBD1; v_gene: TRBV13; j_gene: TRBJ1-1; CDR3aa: CASSGTYAQGAGTEAFF; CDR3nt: TGTGCCAGCAGCGGAACCTACGCTCAGGGGGCAGGCACTGAAGCTTTCTTT
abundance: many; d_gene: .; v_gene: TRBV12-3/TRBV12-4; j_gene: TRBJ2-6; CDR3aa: CASKGLVGANVLTF; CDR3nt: TGTGCCAGCAAGGGTTTAGTTGGGGCCAACGTCCTGACTTTC
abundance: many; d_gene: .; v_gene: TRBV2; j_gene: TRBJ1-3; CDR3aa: CASSLAPFDRSSGNTIYF; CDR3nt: TGTGCCAGCAGTCTTGCCCCCTTTGACCGGAGCTCTGGAAACACCATATATTTT
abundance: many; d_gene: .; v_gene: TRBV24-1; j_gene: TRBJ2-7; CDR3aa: CATSDELRDPSGEQYF; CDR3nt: TGTGCCACCAGTGATGAACTCCGGGACCCATCAGGCGAGCAGTACTTC
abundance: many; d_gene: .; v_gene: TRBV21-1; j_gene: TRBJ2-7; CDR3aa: CASSQSGQGPDEQYF; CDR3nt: TGTGCCAGCAGCCAATCGGGACAGGGCCCTGACGAGCAGTACTTC
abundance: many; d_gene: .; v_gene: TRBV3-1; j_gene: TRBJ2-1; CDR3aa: CASSPPRSYNEQFF; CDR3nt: TGTGCCAGCAGCCCCCCCCGATCCTACAATGAGCAGTTCTTC
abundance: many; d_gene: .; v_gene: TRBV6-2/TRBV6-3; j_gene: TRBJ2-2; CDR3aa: CASSLWGLYTGELFF; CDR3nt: TGTGCCAGCAGTTTGTGGGGGTTGTACACCGGGGAGCTGTTTTTT
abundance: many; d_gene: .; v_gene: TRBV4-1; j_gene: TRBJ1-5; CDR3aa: CASSQDYGQPQHF; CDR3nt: TGCGCCAGCAGCCAAGATTATGGTCAGCCCCAGCATTTT
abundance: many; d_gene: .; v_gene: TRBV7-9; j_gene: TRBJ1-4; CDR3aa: CASSSRGHRYEKLFF; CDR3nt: TGTGCCAGCAGCTCTAGGGGACACCGGTATGAAAAACTGTTTTTT
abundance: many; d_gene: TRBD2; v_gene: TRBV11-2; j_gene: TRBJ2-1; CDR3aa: CASSLFPSGAYNEQFF; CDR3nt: TGTGCCAGCAGCTTATTCCCTAGCGGTGCCTACAATGAGCAGTTCTTC
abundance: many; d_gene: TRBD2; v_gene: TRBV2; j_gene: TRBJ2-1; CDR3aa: CASDERESYNEQFF; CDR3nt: TGTGCCAGTGATGAGCGGGAGTCCTACAATGAGCAGTTCTTC
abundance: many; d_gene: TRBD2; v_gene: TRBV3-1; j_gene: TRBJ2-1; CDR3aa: CASSPSISGNYGPHNEQFF; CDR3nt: TGTGCCAGCAGCCCTTCAATTAGCGGGAACTACGGCCCGCACAATGAGCAGTTCTTC
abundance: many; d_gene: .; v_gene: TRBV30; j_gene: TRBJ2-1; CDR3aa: CAWSGAGGEQFF; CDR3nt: TGTGCCTGGAGTGGTGCTGGCGGTGAGCAGTTCTTC
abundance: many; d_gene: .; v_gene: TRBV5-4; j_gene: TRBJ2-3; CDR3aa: CASSSLGLHGPRDTQYF; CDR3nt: TGTGCCAGCAGCTCCCTGGGCCTCCACGGACCGAGGGATACGCAGTATTTT
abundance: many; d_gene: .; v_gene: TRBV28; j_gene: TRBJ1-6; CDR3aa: CASSLTGQSGSPLHF; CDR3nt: TGTGCCAGCAGTTTAACGGGACAAAGTGGGTCACCCCTCCACTTT
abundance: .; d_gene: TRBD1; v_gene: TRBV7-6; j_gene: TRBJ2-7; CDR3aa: CASSPGTGSEYEQYF; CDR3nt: TGTGCCAGCAGCCCCGGGACAGGGAGTGAGTACGAGCAGTACTTC
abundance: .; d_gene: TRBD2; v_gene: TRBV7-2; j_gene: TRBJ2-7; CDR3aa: CAGKLGSSGSSYEQYF; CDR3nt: TGTGCCGGCAAACTAGGGAGTAGCGGGAGCTCCTACGAGCAGTACTTC
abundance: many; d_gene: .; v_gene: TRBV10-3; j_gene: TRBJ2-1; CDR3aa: CAISEEEGGEQFF; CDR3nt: TGTGCCATCAGTGAGGAAGAAGGGGGTGAGCAGTTCTTC
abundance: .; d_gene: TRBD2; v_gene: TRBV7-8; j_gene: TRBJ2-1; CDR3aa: CASSFQLAGVVYNEQFF; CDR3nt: TGTGCCAGCAGCTTCCAACTAGCGGGAGTAGTCTACAATGAGCAGTTCTTC
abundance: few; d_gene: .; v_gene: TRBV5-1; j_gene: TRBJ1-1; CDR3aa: CASSGLLPTEAFF; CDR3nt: TGCGCCAGCAGCGGCTTGCTACCCACTGAAGCTTTCTTT
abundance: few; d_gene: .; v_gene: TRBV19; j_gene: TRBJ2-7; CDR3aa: CASSIEPGSYEQYF; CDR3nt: TGTGCCAGTAGTATAGAGCCCGGCTCCTACGAGCAGTACTTC
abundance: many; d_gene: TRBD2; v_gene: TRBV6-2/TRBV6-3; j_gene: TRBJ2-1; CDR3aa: CASSWREVVGNEQFF; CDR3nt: TGTGCCAGCAGTTGGCGGGAGGTCGTCGGGAATGAGCAGTTCTTC
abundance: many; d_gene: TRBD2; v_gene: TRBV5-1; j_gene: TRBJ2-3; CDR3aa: CASSLVLAGGRSGDTQYF; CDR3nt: TGCGCCAGCAGCTTGGTACTAGCGGGAGGCCGAAGCGGAGATACGCAGTATTTT
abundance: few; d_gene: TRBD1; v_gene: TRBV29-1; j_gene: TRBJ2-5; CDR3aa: CSVVDPLSRRTGGRHETQYF; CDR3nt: TGCAGCGTTGTAGATCCCTTGAGTCGTAGGACAGGGGGCAGGCATGAGACCCAGTACTTC
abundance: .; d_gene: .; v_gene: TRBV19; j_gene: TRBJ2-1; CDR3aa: CAVGPGLSGQFF; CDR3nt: TGTGCCGTGGGGCCAGGGTTAAGTGGGCAGTTCTTC
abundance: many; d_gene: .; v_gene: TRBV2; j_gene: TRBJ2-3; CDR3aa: CASSDGSSSTDTQYF; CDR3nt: TGTGCCAGCAGTGATGGGTCAAGTAGCACAGATACGCAGTATTTT
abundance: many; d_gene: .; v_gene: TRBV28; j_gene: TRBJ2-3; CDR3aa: CASSVARTPYSTDTQYF; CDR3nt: TGTGCCAGCAGTGTGGCTAGAACACCGTATAGCACAGATACGCAGTATTTT
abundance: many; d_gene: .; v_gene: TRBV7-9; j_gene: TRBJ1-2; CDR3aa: CASSLFDSNYGYTF; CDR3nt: TGTGCCAGCAGCTTATTTGACAGTAACTATGGCTACACCTTC
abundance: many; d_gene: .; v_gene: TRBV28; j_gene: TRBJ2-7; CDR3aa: CASSFLGESYEQYF; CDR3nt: TGTGCCAGCAGTTTCCTGGGGGAGAGCTACGAGCAGTACTTC
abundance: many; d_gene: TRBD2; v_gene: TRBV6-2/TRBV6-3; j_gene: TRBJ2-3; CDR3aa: CASSFLTSGRADTQYF; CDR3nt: TGTGCCAGCAGTTTCTTGACTAGCGGGAGGGCGGATACGCAGTATTTT
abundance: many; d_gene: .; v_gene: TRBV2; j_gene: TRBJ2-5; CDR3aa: CASSGTGAGRAAQYF; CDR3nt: TGTGCCAGCAGTGGGACAGGTGCGGGACGCGCGGCCCAGTACTTC
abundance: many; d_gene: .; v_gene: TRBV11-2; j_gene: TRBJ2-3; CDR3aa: CASSFLVTPSSTDTQYF; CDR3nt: TGTGCCAGCAGCTTCCTCGTGACCCCATCTTCCACAGATACGCAGTATTTT
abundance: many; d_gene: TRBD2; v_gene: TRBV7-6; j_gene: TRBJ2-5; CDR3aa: CASSRRLAGDQETQYF; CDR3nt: TGTGCCAGCAGCCGAAGACTAGCGGGAGATCAAGAGACCCAGTACTTC
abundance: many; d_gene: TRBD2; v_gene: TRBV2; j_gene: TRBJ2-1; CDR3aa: CASSGGLAEHEQFF; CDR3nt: TGTGCCAGCAGTGGAGGACTAGCGGAGCATGAGCAGTTCTTC
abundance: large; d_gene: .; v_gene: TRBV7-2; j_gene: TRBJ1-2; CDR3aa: CASSSTGKSNYGYTF; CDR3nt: TGTGCCAGCAGCTCAACAGGAAAAAGCAACTATGGCTACACCTTC
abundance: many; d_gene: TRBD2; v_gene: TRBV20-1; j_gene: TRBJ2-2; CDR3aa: CSAPGPGLVTGELFF; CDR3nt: TGCAGTGCTCCCGGACCGGGACTAGTAACCGGGGAGCTGTTTTTT
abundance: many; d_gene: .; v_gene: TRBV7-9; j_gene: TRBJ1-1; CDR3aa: CAATGGTMTEAFF; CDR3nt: TGTGCAGCAACAGGAGGGACAATGACTGAAGCTTTCTTT
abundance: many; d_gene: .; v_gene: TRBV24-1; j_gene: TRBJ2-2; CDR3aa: CATSDFPGTNTGELFF; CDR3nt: TGTGCCACCAGTGATTTCCCGGGGACGAACACCGGGGAGCTGTTTTTT